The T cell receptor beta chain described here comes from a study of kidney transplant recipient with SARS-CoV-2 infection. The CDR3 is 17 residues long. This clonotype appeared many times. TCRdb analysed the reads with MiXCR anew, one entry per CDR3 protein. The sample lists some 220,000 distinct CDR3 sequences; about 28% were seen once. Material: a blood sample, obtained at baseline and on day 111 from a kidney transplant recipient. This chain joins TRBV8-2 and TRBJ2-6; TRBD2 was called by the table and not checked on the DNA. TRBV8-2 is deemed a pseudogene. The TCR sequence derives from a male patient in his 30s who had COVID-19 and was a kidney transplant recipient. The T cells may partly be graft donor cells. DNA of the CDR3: TGTGGCAGACGTGCTAGGATAACACAAAGTCGGGCCAACGTCCTGACTTTC. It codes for CGRRARITQSRANVLTF.